Sequencing of this T cell receptor (beta chain) was carried out in a study of shared clonotypes between healthy human individuals. The assay was immunoSEQ multiplex PCR, and TCRdb's table has in-frame clones only and misses some. The sample contains around 2,000,000 clones, roughly 94% of which appear only once. Whole-study results and caveats: Collection of samples was limited to blood; tissue repertoires likely differ. Generally, naive subsets came out with larger estimated richness than memory subsets.

The CDR3 sequence is 12 residues long. Trimming removed 5 bases from V and 10 bases from J, with 12 bases in between. Germline CDR1 and CDR2: MNHEY and SVGAGI. Terminally differentiated effector memory CD45RA+ cells were excluded by CCR7 positive selection of CD45RO-negative cells. This clone was counted a single time. Its antigen remains unidentified. Specimen: naive CD8+ T cells sorted from blood. This chain links TRBV6-5 with TRBJ2-1; D unresolved. The receptor's source is a man younger than 30 in good health. The CDR3 nucleotides read TGTGCCAGCAGTCACCTCCCCGGGGAGCAGTTCTTC. Its protein is CASSHLPGEQFF.